Shown below are 2 T cell receptor beta chains from a single sample sequenced in a study of technical replicates of blood from several donors. Repertoires were generated with immunoSEQ multiplex PCR, while TCRdb's copy carries only in-frame clones and drops some. The table records 67,000 or so clones, roughly 95% of them present only once. Material: T cells isolated from PBMCs. These receptors were taken from a human donor in good health.

This clone occurred once. The V gene is TRBV5-4, the J gene TRBJ2-5, with 10 nucleotides matching TRBD2. The CDR3 covers 17 residues. The junction had 7 bases not matched to a gene; V was cut back by 0 bases and J by 2 bases. Germline V gene sequence: CDR1 SGHNT, CDR2 YYREEE (reference sequence). CDR3 sequence (DNA): TGTGCCAGCAGCTTGGAGGCTAGCGGGGGCGATCAAGAGACCCAGTACTTC. Its translation: CASSLEASGGDQETQYF. Supplemented by reference TRBV5-4 and TRBJ2-5, the full variable domain reads ETGVTQSPTHLIKTRGQQVTLRCSSQSGHNTVSWYQQALGQGPQFIFQYYREEENGRGNFPPRFSGLQFPNYSSELNVNALELDDSALYLCASSLEASGGDQETQYFGPGTRLLVL.

V and J are TRBV15 and TRBJ1-3; D not resolved. The germline V and J ends were trimmed by 0 bases and 0 bases, with 9 bases remaining between them. CDR3 length: 16 residues. Germline V gene lookup returns CDR1 LNHNV and CDR2 YYDKDF (reference sequence). CDR3 in DNA: TGTGCCACCAGCAGAGATGAGGCAGTCTCTGGAAACACCATATATTTT. Translation gives CATSRDEAVSGNTIYF.